Described below is a single TCR beta chain sequence and its context. Its antigen remains unknown. This sample includes further DNA sequences coding for the same CDR3. The sample originates from a study of cytomegalovirus exposure and HLA in healthy donors. Findings of the study overall: Researchers reported in a later analysis that a missense DCLRE1C variant was tied to TCR beta V- and J-gene trimming.

This PCR relied on a set of 60 Vbeta primers and 13 Jbeta primers. Assay: immunoSEQ multiplex PCR; the TCRdb copy retains only in-frame clones and omits some. Found here are about 98,000 clones, under 70% of them singletons; the top ten hold 2.5%. This cohort consisted of healthy bone marrow donors. The TCR originated in a man in his fifties in good health and CMV-seronegative. Sequencing was carried out using PBMCs.

CDR3 nucleotide sequence: TGTGCCAGCAGAACGGGACAGGGCGTTACAGATACGCAGTATTTT. Translated: CASRTGQGVTDTQYF. The chain has TRBV6-5 and TRBJ2-3; 9 nucleotides agree with TRBD1. The CDR3 has 15 residues. Germline trimming cut 6 bases from V and 3 bases from J; bases unmatched to any gene: 7. Germline CDR1 MNHEY, CDR2 SVGAGI.